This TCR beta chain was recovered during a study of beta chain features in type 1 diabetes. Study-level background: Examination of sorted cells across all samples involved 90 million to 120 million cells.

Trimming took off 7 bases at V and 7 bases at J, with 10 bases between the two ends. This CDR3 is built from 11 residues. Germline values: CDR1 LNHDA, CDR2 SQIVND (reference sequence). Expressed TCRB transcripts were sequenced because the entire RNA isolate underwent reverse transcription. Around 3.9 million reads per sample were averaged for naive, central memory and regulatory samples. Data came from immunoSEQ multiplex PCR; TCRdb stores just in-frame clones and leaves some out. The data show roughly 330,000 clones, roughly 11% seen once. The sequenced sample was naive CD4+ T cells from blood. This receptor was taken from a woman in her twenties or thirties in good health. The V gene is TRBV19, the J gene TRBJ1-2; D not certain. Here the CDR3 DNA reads TGTGCCAGTACGCGTAATAGTGGCTACACCTTC. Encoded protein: CASTRNSGYTF. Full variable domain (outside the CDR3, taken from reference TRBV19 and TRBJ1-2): DGGITQSPKYLFRKEGQNVTLSCEQNLNHDAMYWYRQDPGQGLRLIYYSQIVNDFQKGDIAEGYSVSREKKESFPLTVTSAQKNPTAFYLCASTRNSGYTFGSGTRLTVV.